One sample yielded the 25 T cell receptor beta chains listed below, sequenced in a study of cytomegalovirus exposure and HLA in healthy donors. This PCR relied on a set of 60 Vbeta primers and 13 Jbeta primers. TCRdb's copy holds only in-frame clones and misses some; the assay was immunoSEQ multiplex PCR. The profile shows roughly 230,000 clones, approximately 85% of them singletons. Sequencing input: PBMCs. These receptors originate from a girl aged 2-10 years in good health and CMV-seronegative.

As for this clone: This sample includes further DNA sequences coding for the same CDR3. V is TRBV30 and J is TRBJ1-5; D perhaps matches TRBD1 (5 bases). Germline V gene lookup returns CDR1 GTSNPN and CDR2 SVGIG (reference sequence). V was shortened by 2 bases and J by 2 bases, with 7 bases between the two germline ends. The CDR3 length is 13 residues. CDR3 residues: CAWSLGGNQPQHF. CDR3 DNA: TGTGCCTGGAGTTTAGGGGGCAATCAGCCCCAGCATTTT.

V and J are TRBV7-8 and TRBJ2-2; TRBD2 aligns across 11 bases. The CDR3 has 16 amino acids. In germline, CDR1 is SGHVS, CDR2 FQNEAQ. V was pared by 6 bases and J by 7 bases, with 10 bases of the junction left unmatched. The chain's CDR3 is CASSVVSGGAVGELFF. For the CDR3, the DNA is TGTGCCAGCAGTGTCGTTAGCGGGGGGGCCGTCGGGGAGCTGTTTTTT. Full variable domain (remainder filled in from reference TRBV7-8 and TRBJ2-2): GAGVSQSPRYKVAKRGQDVALRCDPISGHVSLFWYQQALGQGPEFLTYFQNEAQLDKSGLPSDRFFAERPEGSVSTLKIQRTQQEDSAVYLCASSVVSGGAVGELFFGEGSRLTVL.

V usage is TRBV7-9 and J usage is TRBJ1-1; the D gene is possibly TRBD1 (6 bases). The CDR3 loop spans 14 amino acids. Trimming removed 5 bases at V and 8 bases at J, with 18 bases between. Germline V gene data show CDR1 as SEHNR and CDR2 as FQNEAQ (reference sequence). CDR3 in DNA: TGTGCCAGCAGCCCCTTTATGGGGGCCTCAGAAGCTTTCTTT. Its protein product is CASSPFMGASEAFF.

The table lists this clone with a few counts. The J gene is TRBJ1-4, the V gene TRBV5-1; D is uncertain. CDR3 length: 14 amino acids. Trimming removed 1 base at V and 8 bases at J, with 12 bases between. Germline V CDR1 and CDR2: SGHRS, YFSETQ. The CDR3, as DNA: TGCGCCAGCAGCTTGTCCGGGAGTGAGGAAAAACTGTTTTTT. This encodes CASSLSGSEEKLFF.

The V gene is TRBV27, the J gene TRBJ1-2; the match to TRBD1 covers 10 bases. The V segment lost 5 bases and the J segment 6 bases; nucleotides outside the gene matches: 3. This CDR3 comprises 13 residues. The V gene's germline CDR1 is MNHEY and CDR2 SMNVEV (reference sequence). The CDR3 region is CASSMTGGDGYTF. In DNA form, the CDR3 reads TGTGCCAGCAGTATGACAGGGGGCGATGGCTACACCTTC.

The V and J genes are TRBV9 and TRBJ1-5, with 7 bases lining up with TRBD1. Germline CDR1 is SGDLS and CDR2 is YYNGEE. This CDR3 comprises 15 residues. The J segment lost 4 bases and the V segment lost 4 bases, leaving 8 bases of the junction unmatched. The CDR3 loop is CASSPWDSPNQPQHF. CDR3 nucleotides: TGTGCCAGCAGCCCATGGGACAGCCCGAATCAGCCCCAGCATTTT.

This clone has a single count. This rearrangement joins TRBV6-1 to TRBJ1-2; D remains unclear. Between the trimmed V and J ends, which lost 11 bases and 3 bases, there was a span of 22 bases. The CDR3 is 15 amino acids. Germline values: CDR1 MNHNS, CDR2 SASEGT. The CDR3, as DNA: TGTGCCTACTCGAGTTCCGGGGAACCTGACTATGGCTACACCTTC. Protein: CAYSSSGEPDYGYTF.

V usage is TRBV5-4 and J usage is TRBJ2-4; TRBD2 agrees at 8 bases. Losses at the gene ends were 2 bases for V and 1 base for J; bases not matched to a gene: 2. The CDR3 spans 15 residues. Germline CDR1 reads SGHNT; CDR2 reads YYREEE (reference sequence). In nucleotides, the CDR3 is TGTGCCAGCAGCTTCCGGGGGGGGGCCAAAAACATTCAGTACTTC. Translation: CASSFRGGAKNIQYF.

This chain links TRBV6-6 with TRBJ1-6; tentative D call: TRBD1 (5 bases). Looked up from germline, CDR1 is MNHNY and CDR2 is SVGAGI (reference sequence). The CDR3 spans 12 residues. V lost 8 bases and J lost 7, with 9 bases in between. In nucleotides, the CDR3 is TGTGCCAGCGGGGGGGGAAATTCACCCCTCCACTTT. Protein sequence: CASGGGNSPLHF.

This chain links TRBV4-2 with TRBJ2-7, with 12 bases identical to TRBD2. V lost 1 base to trimming and J lost 3 bases; unmatched junction nucleotides: 7. Germline CDR1 and CDR2: LGHNA and YNFKEQ. The CDR3 is 17 amino acids. CDR3 in amino acids: CASSQGLAGEGDYEQYF. In DNA form, the CDR3 reads TGTGCCAGCAGCCAAGGACTAGCGGGAGAAGGGGACTACGAGCAGTACTTC.

This chain joins TRBV6-5 and TRBJ2-5; D not resolved. Per the germline V gene, CDR1 is MNHEY and CDR2 is SVGAGI. The CDR3 runs to 14 residues. Trimming cost V 0 bases and J 4 bases, with 9 bases left between them. This CDR3 reads CASSYSRLLETQYF. CDR3 sequence (DNA): TGTGCCAGCAGTTACTCGAGGCTATTAGAGACCCAGTACTTC.

The genes are TRBV5-1 and TRBJ1-2, with D possibly matching TRBD1 (5 bases). Trimming took off 0 bases at V and 10 bases at J, with 10 bases between the two ends. CDR3 length: 12 amino acids. Per germline, CDR1 SGHRS and CDR2 YFSETQ. The CDR3 here is CASSLERGYYTF. In DNA, the CDR3 is TGCGCCAGCAGCTTGGAGCGGGGGTACTACACCTTC. The entire variable domain, with the rest obtained from reference TRBV5-1 and TRBJ1-2, is as follows: KAGVTQTPRYLIKTRGQQVTLSCSPISGHRSVSWYQQTPGQGLQFLFEYFSETQRNKGNFPGRFSGRQFSNSRSEMNVSTLELGDSALYLCASSLERGYYTFGSGTRLTVV.

The genes are TRBV7-2 and TRBJ2-5; D is possibly TRBD1 (5 bases). In germline, CDR1 is SGHTA, CDR2 FQGNSA. V was cut by 4 bases and J by 7 bases, with 13 bases left in between. The CDR3 length is 13 residues. The CDR3 region has the DNA TGTGCCAGCAGCTCCCTCGAAAGGGGGACCCAGTACTTC. This codes for CASSSLERGTQYF. The whole variable domain, filled in from reference TRBV7-2 and TRBJ2-5, reads GAGVSQSPSNKVTEKGKDVELRCDPISGHTALYWYRQSLGQGLEFLIYFQGNSAPDKSGLPSDRFSAERTGGSVSTLTIQRTQQEDSAVYLCASSSLERGTQYFGPGTRLLVL.

This clone appeared a single time. V is TRBV10-1 and J is TRBJ2-7; 8 positions agree with TRBD2. The CDR3 runs to 13 residues. V lost 10 bases to trimming and J lost 5 bases; unmatched junction nucleotides: 10. Germline-derived CDR1 and CDR2 are WNHNN and SYGVQD (reference sequence). The CDR3 sequence: CATSGSITDEQYF. The CDR3, as DNA: TGCGCCACCAGCGGGAGTATCACCGACGAGCAGTACTTC.

The gene calls are TRBV18 and TRBJ2-7; 7 bases align to TRBD1. V was pared by 3 bases and J by 3 bases, with 2 bases of the junction left unmatched. The V gene's germline CDR1 is KGHSH and CDR2 LQKENI. CDR3 length: 13 amino acids. The CDR3 DNA reads TGTGCCAGCTCACCGACAGGGAACTACGAGCAGTACTTC. Protein: CASSPTGNYEQYF.

The genes are TRBV25-1 and TRBJ1-2; D is unclear. Germline values: CDR1 MGHDK, CDR2 SYGVNS. The CDR3 contains 11 residues. Trimming left V 1 base short and J 7 bases short, with 4 bases between. The CDR3 nucleotides read TGTGCCAGCAGTGAATTTCGTGGCTACACCTTC. Translation gives CASSEFRGYTF.

Points on this clone: Other nucleotide sequences in the sample specify the same CDR3. The chain combines TRBV7-2 with TRBJ2-7, with D unclear. The V gene lost 2 bases and the J gene lost 3 bases, with 8 bases spanning the gap. CDR3 length: 13 residues. Germline CDR1 reads SGHTA; CDR2 reads FQGNSA. In nucleotides, the CDR3 is TGTGCCAGCAGCTTAACCCGGAGCTACGAGCAGTACTTC. Translating gives CASSLTRSYEQYF. Supplemented by reference TRBV7-2 and TRBJ2-7, the full variable domain reads GAGVSQSPSNKVTEKGKDVELRCDPISGHTALYWYRQSLGQGLEFLIYFQGNSAPDKSGLPSDRFSAERTGGSVSTLTIQRTQQEDSAVYLCASSLTRSYEQYFGPGTRLTVT.

This chain uses TRBV7-9 with TRBJ2-5, with 12 bases matching TRBD2. CDR3 size: 15 residues. Germline CDR1 SEHNR, CDR2 FQNEAQ (reference sequence). After removal of 5 bases from V and 4 bases from J, the junction contained 5 bases not matched to a gene. CDR3 sequence reads: CASSLLAGGRETQYF. CDR3 sequence (DNA): TGTGCCAGCAGCCTCCTAGCGGGGGGGAGAGAGACCCAGTACTTC.

The rearrangement links TRBV6-1 to TRBJ1-3, with D unresolved. Germline V gene lookup returns CDR1 MNHNS and CDR2 SASEGT. The CDR3 covers 13 residues. V was pared by 2 bases and J by 7 bases, with 9 bases between. The CDR3 sequence is CASSELTGNTIYF. The CDR3 DNA reads as TGTGCCAGCAGTGAACTCACGGGGAACACCATATATTTT.

The rearrangement uses TRBV6-5 and TRBJ2-1; 12 nucleotides agree with TRBD2. The CDR3 runs 16 residues. V dropped 2 bases and J dropped 9; count of bases not matched to a gene: 8. In germline, CDR1 is MNHEY, CDR2 SVGAGI. CDR3 bases: TGTGCCAGCAGTTACGGGCTAGCGGGAGGGCCAGGTGAGCAGTTCTTC. Its translation is CASSYGLAGGPGEQFF.

This clone has just a few counts. The chain recombines TRBV13 with TRBJ2-7, with D tentatively TRBD2 (5 bases). V dropped 8 bases and J dropped 0 bases, with 11 bases sitting between them. Germline CDR1 and CDR2: PRHDT and FYEKMQ (reference sequence). The CDR3 is 13 amino acids. In DNA, the CDR3 is TGTGCCAGCGGGCGGGCGAGCTCCTACGAGCAGTACTTC. Amino acids: CASGRASSYEQYF.

Only a few counts were recorded for this clone. The V call is TRBV5-1, the J call TRBJ2-1; 8 nucleotides line up with TRBD2. The CDR3 loop spans 15 amino acids. V lost 2 bases, J lost 0 bases, and 1 base stayed unmatched. Per germline, CDR1 SGHRS and CDR2 YFSETQ. The DNA for the CDR3 is TGCGCCAGCAGCTTCACTAGCGGCTCCTACAATGAGCAGTTCTTC. It specifies CASSFTSGSYNEQFF.

The gene calls are TRBV15 and TRBJ1-2; tentatively, D is TRBD1 (6 bases). V was shortened by 5 bases and J by 3 bases, with 16 bases between the two germline ends. The CDR3 sequence is 15 residues long. CDR1 and CDR2 from the germline V gene are LNHNV and YYDKDF (reference sequence). The CDR3 spells CATSQGLTPDYGYTF. CDR3 nucleotides: TGTGCCACCAGCCAGGGGCTCACACCGGACTATGGCTACACCTTC.

The rearrangement uses TRBV5-6 and TRBJ1-2, with D possibly TRBD1 on 5 matching bases. Trimming stripped 3 bases from V and 4 bases from J, with 10 bases between. The length of the CDR3 is 13 residues. CDR1 and CDR2 from the germline V gene are SGHDT and YYEEEE. The CDR3 spells CASSSLRAYGYTF. CDR3 bases: TGTGCCAGCAGCTCCCTCAGGGCCTATGGCTACACCTTC. Variable domain in full (rest from reference TRBV5-6 and TRBJ1-2): DAGVTQSPTHLIKTRGQQVTLRCSPKSGHDTVSWYQQALGQGPQFIFQYYEEEERQRGNFPDRFSGHQFPNYSSELNVNALLLGDSALYLCASSSLRAYGYTFGSGTRLTVV.

The chain carries TRBV7-7 and TRBJ2-3; 8 bases align to TRBD2. V gave up 5 bases and J gave up 8 bases; unmatched junction bases: 9. Germline V gives CDR1 SSHAT, CDR2 FNYEAQ (reference sequence). CDR3 length: 14 residues. CDR3 nucleotides: TGTGCCAGCAGCCCCCGGACTAGCAGTGCTACGCAGTATTTT. It is translated as CASSPRTSSATQYF.